The 9 T cell receptor beta chains below all came from one sample that was sequenced in a study of CD8+CD57+ T cells in acquired aplastic anemia. An expansion of CD8+CD57+ cells by flow cytometry had been shown in patients chosen for sequencing. Template material for TCR beta VDJ and CDR3 profiling consisted of genomic DNA. From the reads, TCRdb called clonotypes with MiXCR, one entry per CDR3 protein. The table shows over 250,000 distinct CDR3 sequences, with under 65% occurring only once. Sequenced material: sorted CD4+, CD8+, or CD8+CD57+ T cells (not recorded which) from PBMCs. The receptors stem from a human donor with aplastic anemia.

As for this clonotype: Since the CDR3 does not end with the conserved phenylalanine or tryptophan, this likely comes from a read error. This chain joins TRBV9 and TRBJ1-2; 10 nucleotides line up with TRBD1. The CDR3 sequence is 16 residues long. Germline CDR1 and CDR2: SGDLS and YYNGEE. Here the CDR3 DNA reads TGCGCCAGCAGACAGGGGGCGGGGAGTCCAAACTATGGCTACACCTCC. Encoded protein: CASRQGAGSPNYGYTS.

As regards this clonotype: The junction departs from the called germline gene at one end, perhaps through a read error. This rearrangement joins TRBV9 to TRBJ1-6; D might be TRBD1 (5 bases). This CDR3 is 17 amino acids long. Per germline, CDR1 SGDLS and CDR2 YYNGEE. CDR3 residues: CASSVAGGYSYNSPLHF. The CDR3 DNA is TGTGCCAGCAGCGTAGCGGGGGGATACTCCTATAATTCGCCCCTCCACTTT.

Many counts were recorded for this clonotype. The chain uses TRBV5-1 and TRBJ2-7; D remains ambiguous. The CDR3 contains 15 residues. Germline loops: CDR1 SGHRS, CDR2 YFSETQ. V shed 0 bases and J shed 7 bases, with 17 bases lying between them. The chain's CDR3 is CASSLGGNAIGEQYF. The CDR3 DNA reads as TGCGCCAGCAGCTTGGGGGGAAATGCTATCGGGGAGCAGTACTTC. The full variable domain, with the rest looked up from reference TRBV5-1 and TRBJ2-7, is KAGVTQTPRYLIKTRGQQVTLSCSPISGHRSVSWYQQTPGQGLQFLFEYFSETQRNKGNFPGRFSGRQFSNSRSEMNVSTLELGDSALYLCASSLGGNAIGEQYFGPGTRLTVT.

This chain uses TRBV10-3 with TRBJ1-5; D is ambiguous. Germline V CDR1 and CDR2: ENHRY, SYGVKD. The CDR3 loop spans 13 amino acids. Trimming shortened V by 9 bases and J by 5 bases, and 14 bases separated the two germline ends. CDR3 coding DNA: TGTGCCATAGGCTTTGCCCAGGATCAGCCCCAGCATTTT. Translating it yields CAIGFAQDQPQHF.

V usage is TRBV7-9 and J usage is TRBJ2-6, with D maybe TRBD2 (5 bases). Germline lookup yields CDR1 SEHNR and CDR2 FQNEAQ (reference sequence). The CDR3 spans 16 residues. V lost 2 bases, J lost 2 bases, and 10 bases lay in between. The CDR3 region is CASSLIGDTGANVLTF. The CDR3 DNA is TGTGCCAGCAGCTTAATCGGGGATACTGGGGCCAACGTCCTGACTTTC.

Points on this clonotype: An end of the junction differs from the germline gene, which may be a read error. The rearrangement joins TRBV7-9 to TRBJ1-5, with 11 nucleotides matching TRBD1. Germline V gene lookup returns CDR1 SEHNR and CDR2 FQNEAQ (reference sequence). The CDR3 is made up of 15 amino acids. The CDR3 DNA follows: TGTGCCGGCAGCGGGACAGGGGGACGCAATCAGCCCTGGCATTTT. Translation: CAGSGTGGRNQPWHF.

This clonotype was seen once. This chain joins TRBV7-2 and TRBJ2-7; tentatively, D is TRBD1 or TRBD2 (5 bases each). V shed 5 bases and J shed 3 bases, with 14 bases lying between them. CDR3 length: 14 amino acids. Germline CDR1 is SGHTA and CDR2 is FQGNSA. The CDR3 DNA is TGTGCCAGCAGCCGACGGGGCGGAGTCTACGAGCAGTACTTC. Translated: CASSRRGGVYEQYF.

The chain recombines TRBV28 with TRBJ2-5, with 14 bases that match TRBD2. The CDR3 runs 16 residues. J lost 4 bases, V lost 8 bases, and 9 bases had no gene match. From germline, CDR1 is MDHEN and CDR2 SYDVKM. Written as DNA, the CDR3 is TGTGCCAGCCGCTTCCCGACTAGCGGGGGGGCAGAGACCCAGTACTTC. This encodes CASRFPTSGGAETQYF.

This clonotype was counted ten times or more. CDR3 residues: CASSTPGRDNQPQHF. The CDR3, as DNA: TGTGCCAGCAGCACCCCAGGGCGGGACAATCAGCCCCAGCATTTT. This chain connects TRBV5-8 to TRBJ1-5, with a tentative D call TRBD1 (5 bases). Germline loops: CDR1 SGHTS, CDR2 YDEGEE. The length of the CDR3 is 15 residues. Trimming pared 4 bases from V and 3 bases from J, leaving 14 bases between.